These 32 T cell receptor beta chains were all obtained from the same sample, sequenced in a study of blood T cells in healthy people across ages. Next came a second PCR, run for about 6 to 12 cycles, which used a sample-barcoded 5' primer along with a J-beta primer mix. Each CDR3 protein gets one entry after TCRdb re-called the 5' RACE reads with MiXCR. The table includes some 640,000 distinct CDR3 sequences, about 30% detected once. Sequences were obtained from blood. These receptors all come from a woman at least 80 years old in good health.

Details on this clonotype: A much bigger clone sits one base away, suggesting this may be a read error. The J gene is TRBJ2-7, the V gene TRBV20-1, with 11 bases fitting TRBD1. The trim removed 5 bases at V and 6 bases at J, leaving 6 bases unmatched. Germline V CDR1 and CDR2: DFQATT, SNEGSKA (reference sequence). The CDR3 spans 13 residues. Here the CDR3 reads CSAEDRGRFEQYF. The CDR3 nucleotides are TGCAGTGCTGAGGACAGGGGGCGGTTCGAGCAGTACTTC.

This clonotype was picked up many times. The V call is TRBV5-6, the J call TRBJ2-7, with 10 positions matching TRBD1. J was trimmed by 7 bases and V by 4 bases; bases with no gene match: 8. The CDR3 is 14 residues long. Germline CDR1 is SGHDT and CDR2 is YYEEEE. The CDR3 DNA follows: TGTGCCAGCAGCGGCGGGACAGGGGCGGGTGAGCAGTACTTC. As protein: CASSGGTGAGEQYF.

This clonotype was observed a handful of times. DNA for the CDR3: TGTGCCAGCAGCTTGGGTATCGGCACGCGCCGAAGGTACGAGCAGTACTTC. Amino acids: CASSLGIGTRRRYEQYF. The rearrangement links TRBV7-2 to TRBJ2-7; D unclear. Trimming cost V 3 bases and J 4 bases, with 22 bases left between them. This CDR3 comprises 17 residues. CDR1 and CDR2 from the germline V gene are SGHTA and FQGNSA.

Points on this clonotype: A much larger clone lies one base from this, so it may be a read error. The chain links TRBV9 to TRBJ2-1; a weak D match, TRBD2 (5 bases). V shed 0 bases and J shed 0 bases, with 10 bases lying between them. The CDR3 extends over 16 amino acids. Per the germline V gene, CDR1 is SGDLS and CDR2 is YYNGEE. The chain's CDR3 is CASSVVGSVSYNEQFF. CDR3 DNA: TGTGCCAGCAGCGTAGTGGGTAGCGTCTCCTACAATGAGCAGTTCTTC.

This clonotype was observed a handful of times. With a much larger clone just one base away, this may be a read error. CDR3 nucleotide sequence: TGCAGCGTTGGGGGAGGAGTCAATGAGCAGTACTTC. This sequence encodes CSVGGGVNEQYF. The chain employs TRBV29-1 and TRBJ2-5, with D tentatively TRBD2 (6 bases). The CDR3 spans 12 residues. CDR1 and CDR2 from the germline V gene are SQVTM and ANQGSEA. Between the trimmed V and J ends, which lost 4 bases and 11 bases, there was a span of 17 bases.

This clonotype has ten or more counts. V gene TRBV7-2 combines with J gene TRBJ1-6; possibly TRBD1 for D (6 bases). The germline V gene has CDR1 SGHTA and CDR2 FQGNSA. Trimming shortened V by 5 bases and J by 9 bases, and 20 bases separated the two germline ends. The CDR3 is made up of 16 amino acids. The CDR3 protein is CASSPLTGPLGSPLHF. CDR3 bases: TGTGCCAGCAGCCCCCTTACAGGGCCACTAGGTTCACCCCTCCACTTT.

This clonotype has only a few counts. The CDR3 nucleotides read TGTGCCAGCAGTGAGATGGTGACCTCCTATAATTCACCCCTCCACTTT. Translating it yields CASSEMVTSYNSPLHF. V is TRBV6-1 and J is TRBJ1-6; unclear D gene. This CDR3 contains 16 residues. Germline-derived CDR1 and CDR2 are MNHNS and SASEGT. Trimming took 3 bases from V and 0 from J, leaving 9 bases between them.

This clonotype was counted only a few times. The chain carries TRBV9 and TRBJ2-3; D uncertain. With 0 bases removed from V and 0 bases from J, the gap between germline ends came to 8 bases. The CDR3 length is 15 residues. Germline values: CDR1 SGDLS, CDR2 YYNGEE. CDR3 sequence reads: CASSVASGSTDTQYF. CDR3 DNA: TGTGCCAGCAGCGTAGCTTCGGGCAGCACAGATACGCAGTATTTT.

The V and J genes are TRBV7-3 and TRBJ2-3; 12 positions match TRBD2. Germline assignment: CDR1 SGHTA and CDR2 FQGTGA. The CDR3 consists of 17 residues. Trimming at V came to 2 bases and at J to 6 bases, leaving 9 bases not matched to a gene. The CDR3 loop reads CASSLGASGGAGDTQYF. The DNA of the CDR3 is TGTGCCAGCAGCTTAGGGGCTAGCGGGGGGGCCGGGGATACGCAGTATTTT.

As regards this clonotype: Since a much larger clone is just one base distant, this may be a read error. The DNA of the CDR3 is TGTGCCAGCAGTTTACCCAAGGGGAGCGCAGATACGCAGTATTTT. Its translation is CASSLPKGSADTQYF. The J gene is TRBJ2-3, the V gene TRBV12-3 or TRBV12-4; the D call may be TRBD1 or TRBD2 (5 bases each). The V end lost 2 bases, the J end lost 4 bases, and 13 bases lay between the germline ends. This CDR3 comprises 15 residues.

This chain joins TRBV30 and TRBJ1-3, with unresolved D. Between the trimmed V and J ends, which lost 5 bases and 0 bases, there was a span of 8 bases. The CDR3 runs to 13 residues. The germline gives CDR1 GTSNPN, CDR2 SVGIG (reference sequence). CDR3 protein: CAWDRDSGNTIYF. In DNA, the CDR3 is TGTGCCTGGGATCGGGACTCTGGAAACACCATATATTTT.

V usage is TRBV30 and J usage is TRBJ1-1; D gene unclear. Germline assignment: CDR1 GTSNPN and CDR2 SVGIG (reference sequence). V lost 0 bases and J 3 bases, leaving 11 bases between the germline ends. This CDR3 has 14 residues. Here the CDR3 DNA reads TGTGCCTGGAGTGTGGTCGGGAGGGACACTGAAGCTTTCTTT. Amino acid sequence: CAWSVVGRDTEAFF.

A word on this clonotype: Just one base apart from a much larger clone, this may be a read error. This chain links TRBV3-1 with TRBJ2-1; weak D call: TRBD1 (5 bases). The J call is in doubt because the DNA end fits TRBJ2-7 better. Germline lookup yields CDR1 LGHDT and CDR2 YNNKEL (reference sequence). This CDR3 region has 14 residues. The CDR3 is CASSRQSSYNEQYF. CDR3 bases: TGTGCCAGCAGCCGACAGAGCTCCTACAATGAGCAGTACTTC.

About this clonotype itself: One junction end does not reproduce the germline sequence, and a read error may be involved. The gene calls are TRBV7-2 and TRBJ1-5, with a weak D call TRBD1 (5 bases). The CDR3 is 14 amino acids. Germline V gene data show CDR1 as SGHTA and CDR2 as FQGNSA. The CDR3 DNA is TGTGTCAGCAGCTTAGCAGGGTATGGTCAGCCCCAGCATTTT. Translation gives CVSSLAGYGQPQHF.

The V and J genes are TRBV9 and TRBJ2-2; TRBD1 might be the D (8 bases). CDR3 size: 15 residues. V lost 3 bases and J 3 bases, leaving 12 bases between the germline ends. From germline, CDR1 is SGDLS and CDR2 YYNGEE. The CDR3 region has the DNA TGTGCCAGCAGCGACAGGGGGAGGGACACCGGGGAGCTGTTTTTT. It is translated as CASSDRGRDTGELFF.

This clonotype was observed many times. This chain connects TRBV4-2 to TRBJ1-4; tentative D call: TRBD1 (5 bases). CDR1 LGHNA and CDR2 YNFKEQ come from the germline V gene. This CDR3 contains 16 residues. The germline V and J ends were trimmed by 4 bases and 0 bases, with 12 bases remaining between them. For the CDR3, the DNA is TGTGCCAGCAGCCTAGGGGCAGCCTCAACTAATGAAAAACTGTTTTTT. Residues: CASSLGAASTNEKLFF.

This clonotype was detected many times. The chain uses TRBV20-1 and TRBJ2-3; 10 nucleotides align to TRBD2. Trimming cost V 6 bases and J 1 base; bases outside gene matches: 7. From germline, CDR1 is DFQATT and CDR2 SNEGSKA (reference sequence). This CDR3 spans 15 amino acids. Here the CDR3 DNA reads TGCAGTGCCCTAGCGGGGGACTACCGCACAGATACGCAGTATTTT. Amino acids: CSALAGDYRTDTQYF.

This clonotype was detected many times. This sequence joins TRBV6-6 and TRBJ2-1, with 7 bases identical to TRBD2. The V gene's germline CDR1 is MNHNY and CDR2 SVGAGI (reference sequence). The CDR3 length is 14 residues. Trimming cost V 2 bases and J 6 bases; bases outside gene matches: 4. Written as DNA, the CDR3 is TGTGCCAGCAGTTACCCGGGCGGGGGCAATGAGCAGTTCTTC. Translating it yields CASSYPGGGNEQFF.

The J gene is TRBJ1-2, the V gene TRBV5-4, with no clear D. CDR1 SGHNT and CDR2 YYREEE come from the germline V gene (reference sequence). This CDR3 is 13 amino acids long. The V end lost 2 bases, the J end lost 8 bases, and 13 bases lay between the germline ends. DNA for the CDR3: TGTGCCAGCAGCTTTGCCGGGAGAGGAGGCTACACCTTC. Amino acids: CASSFAGRGGYTF. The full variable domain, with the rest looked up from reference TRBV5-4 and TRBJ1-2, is ETGVTQSPTHLIKTRGQQVTLRCSSQSGHNTVSWYQQALGQGPQFIFQYYREEENGRGNFPPRFSGLQFPNYSSELNVNALELDDSALYLCASSFAGRGGYTFGSGTRLTVV.

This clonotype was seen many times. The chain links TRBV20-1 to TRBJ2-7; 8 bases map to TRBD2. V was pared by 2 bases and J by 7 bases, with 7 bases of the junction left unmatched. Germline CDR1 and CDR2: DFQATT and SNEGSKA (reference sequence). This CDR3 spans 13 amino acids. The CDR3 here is CSARRSGGAEQYF. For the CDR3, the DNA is TGCAGTGCTAGAAGGAGCGGGGGAGCTGAGCAGTACTTC.

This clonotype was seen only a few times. CDR3 in amino acids: CASSYSLRGPPNEKLFF. The DNA of the CDR3 is TGTGCCAGCAGTTACTCCTTACGGGGACCCCCCAACGAAAAACTGTTTTTT. This rearrangement joins TRBV6-5 to TRBJ1-4; perhaps TRBD1 as D (5 bases). This CDR3 contains 17 residues. CDR1 and CDR2 (germline): MNHEY, SVGAGI. V was clipped by 0 bases and J by 8 bases, with 19 bases between them.

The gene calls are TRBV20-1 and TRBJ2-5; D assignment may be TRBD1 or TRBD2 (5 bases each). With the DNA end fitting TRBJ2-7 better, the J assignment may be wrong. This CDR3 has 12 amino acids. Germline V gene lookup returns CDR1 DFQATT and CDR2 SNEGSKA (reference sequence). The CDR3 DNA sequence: TGCAGTGCTAGAGATGGGACCCCCGAGCAGTACTTC. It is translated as CSARDGTPEQYF.

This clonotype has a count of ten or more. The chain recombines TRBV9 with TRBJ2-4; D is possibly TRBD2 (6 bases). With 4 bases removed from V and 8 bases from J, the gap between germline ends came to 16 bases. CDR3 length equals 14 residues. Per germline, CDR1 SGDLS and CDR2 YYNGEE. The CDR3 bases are TGTGCCAGCAGCCCCGACCCATGGGGGGACATTCAGTACTTC. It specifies CASSPDPWGDIQYF.

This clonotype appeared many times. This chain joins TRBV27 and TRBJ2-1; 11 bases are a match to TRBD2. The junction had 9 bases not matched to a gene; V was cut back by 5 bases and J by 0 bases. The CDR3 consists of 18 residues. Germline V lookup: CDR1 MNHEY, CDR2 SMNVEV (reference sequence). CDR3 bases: TGTGCCAGCAGTCCCTTAGCGGGGGGGCCTCGCTCCTACAATGAGCAGTTCTTC. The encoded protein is CASSPLAGGPRSYNEQFF.

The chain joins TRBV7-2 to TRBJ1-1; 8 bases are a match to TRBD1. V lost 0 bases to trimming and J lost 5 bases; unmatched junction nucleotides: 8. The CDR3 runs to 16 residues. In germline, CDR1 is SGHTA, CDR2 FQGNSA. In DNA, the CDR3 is TGTGCCAGCAGCTTAGCGCATCGGCAGGGGGCAACTGAAGCTTTCTTT. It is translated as CASSLAHRQGATEAFF.

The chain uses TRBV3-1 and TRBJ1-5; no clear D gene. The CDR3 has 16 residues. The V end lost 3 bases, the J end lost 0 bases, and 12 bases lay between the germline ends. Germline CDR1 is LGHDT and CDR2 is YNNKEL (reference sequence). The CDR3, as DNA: TGTGCCAGCAGCCAGGAAAGAGGACTTAGCAATCAGCCCCAGCATTTT. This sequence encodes CASSQERGLSNQPQHF.

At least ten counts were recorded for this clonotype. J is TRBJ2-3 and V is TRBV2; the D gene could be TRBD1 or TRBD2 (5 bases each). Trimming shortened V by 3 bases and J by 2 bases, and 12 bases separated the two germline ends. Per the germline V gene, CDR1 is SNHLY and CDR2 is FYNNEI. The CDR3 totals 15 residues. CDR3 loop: CASSESGPFTDTQYF. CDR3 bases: TGTGCCAGCAGTGAGTCGGGGCCCTTCACAGATACGCAGTATTTT.

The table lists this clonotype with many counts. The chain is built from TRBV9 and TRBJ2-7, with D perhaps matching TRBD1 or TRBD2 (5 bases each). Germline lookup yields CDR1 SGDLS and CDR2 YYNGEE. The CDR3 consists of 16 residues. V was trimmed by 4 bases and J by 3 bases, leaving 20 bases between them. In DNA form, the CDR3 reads TGTGCCAGCAGCCCCCATGCCGGGACCCGAGACTACGAGCAGTACTTC. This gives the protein CASSPHAGTRDYEQYF.

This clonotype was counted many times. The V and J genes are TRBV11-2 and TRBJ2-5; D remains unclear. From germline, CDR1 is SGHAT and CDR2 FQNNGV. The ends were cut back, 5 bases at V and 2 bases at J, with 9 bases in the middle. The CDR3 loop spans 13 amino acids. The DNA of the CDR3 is TGTGCCAGCAGCAGAGTTGTACAAGAGACCCAGTACTTC. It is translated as CASSRVVQETQYF.

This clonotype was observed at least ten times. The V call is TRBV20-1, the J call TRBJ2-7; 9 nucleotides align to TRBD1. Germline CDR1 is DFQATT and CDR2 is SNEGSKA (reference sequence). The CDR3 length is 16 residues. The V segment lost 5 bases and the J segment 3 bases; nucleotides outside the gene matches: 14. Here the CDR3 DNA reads TGCAGTGCTTTCTCCCCCGACAGGGGGGAACACTACGAGCAGTACTTC. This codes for CSAFSPDRGEHYEQYF.

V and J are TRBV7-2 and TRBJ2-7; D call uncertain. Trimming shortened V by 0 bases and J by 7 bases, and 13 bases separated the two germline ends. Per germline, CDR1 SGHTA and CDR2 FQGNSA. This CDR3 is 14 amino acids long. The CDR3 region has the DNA TGTGCCAGCAGCTTAGCGCGCGATTCACGGGAGCAGTACTTC. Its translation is CASSLARDSREQYF. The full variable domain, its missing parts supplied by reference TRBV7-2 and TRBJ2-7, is GAGVSQSPSNKVTEKGKDVELRCDPISGHTALYWYRQSLGQGLEFLIYFQGNSAPDKSGLPSDRFSAERTGGSVSTLTIQRTQQEDSAVYLCASSLARDSREQYFGPGTRLTVT.

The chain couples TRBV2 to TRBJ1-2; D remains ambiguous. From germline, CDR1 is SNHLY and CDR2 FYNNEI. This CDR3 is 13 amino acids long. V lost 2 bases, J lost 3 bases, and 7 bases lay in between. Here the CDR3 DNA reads TGTGCCAGCAGTGAACAGGCCCACTATGGCTACACCTTC. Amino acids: CASSEQAHYGYTF.